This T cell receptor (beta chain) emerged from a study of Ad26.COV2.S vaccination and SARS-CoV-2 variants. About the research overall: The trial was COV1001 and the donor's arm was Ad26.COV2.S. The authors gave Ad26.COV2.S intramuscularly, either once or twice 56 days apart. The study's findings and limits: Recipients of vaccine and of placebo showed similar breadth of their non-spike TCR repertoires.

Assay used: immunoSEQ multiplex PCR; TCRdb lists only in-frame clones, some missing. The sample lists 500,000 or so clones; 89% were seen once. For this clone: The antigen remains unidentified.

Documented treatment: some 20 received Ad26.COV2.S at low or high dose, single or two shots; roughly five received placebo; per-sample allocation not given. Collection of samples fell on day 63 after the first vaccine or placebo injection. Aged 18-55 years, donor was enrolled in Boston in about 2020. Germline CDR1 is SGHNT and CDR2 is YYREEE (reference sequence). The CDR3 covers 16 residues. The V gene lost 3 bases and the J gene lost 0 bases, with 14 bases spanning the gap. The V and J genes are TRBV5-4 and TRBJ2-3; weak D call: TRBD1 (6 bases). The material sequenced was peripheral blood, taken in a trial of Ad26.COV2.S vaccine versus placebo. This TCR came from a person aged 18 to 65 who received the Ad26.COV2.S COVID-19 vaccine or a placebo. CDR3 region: CASSSSKTGSTDTQYF. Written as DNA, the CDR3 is TGTGCCAGCAGCTCGAGCAAGACAGGTAGCACAGATACGCAGTATTTT.